A single sample is the source of the 19 T cell receptor beta chains below, sequenced in a study of blood T cell repertoires in COVID-19. The repertoire was sequenced with immunoSEQ multiplex PCR; TCRdb's copy has only in-frame clones and lacks some. The table includes roughly 53,000 clones, around 85% detected once. The sample was peripheral blood. The receptor source for this set is an older man with active COVID-19.

This clone was observed a single time. CDR3 nucleotide sequence: TGTGCCAGCAGCCAGGGCAGCAAGCAGTACTTC. Its protein product is CASSQGSKQYF. The J gene is TRBJ2-7, the V gene TRBV14, with no clear D. The V and J ends lost 3 bases and 8 bases respectively, with 8 bases between them. The CDR3 extends over 11 amino acids. From germline, CDR1 is SGHDN and CDR2 FVKESK.

The V gene is TRBV25-1, the J gene TRBJ2-2, with D maybe TRBD2 (5 bases). The CDR3 is 15 residues long. Germline lookup yields CDR1 MGHDK and CDR2 SYGVNS. V lost 5 bases to trimming and J lost 6 bases, with 16 bases between them. The CDR3 region is CASSPATGFAGELFF. The CDR3 coding sequence is TGTGCCAGCAGTCCGGCGACGGGATTCGCCGGGGAGCTGTTTTTT.

V and J are TRBV4-1 and TRBJ2-2; D is possibly TRBD1 (7 bases). This CDR3 has 17 residues. Between the trimmed V and J ends, which lost 4 bases and 1 base, there was a span of 16 bases. Germline lookup yields CDR1 MGHRA and CDR2 YSYEKL. The CDR3 loop is CASSRSDRDLNTGELFF. The DNA for the CDR3 is TGCGCCAGCAGCCGGTCCGACAGGGACTTGAACACCGGGGAGCTGTTTTTT.

J is TRBJ2-1 and V is TRBV7-6; 7 nucleotides line up with TRBD2. The germline CDR1 and CDR2 sequences are SGHVS and FNYEAQ. The CDR3 has 16 residues. V was clipped by 0 bases and J by 2 bases; unmatched bases: 4. CDR3 DNA sequence: TGTGCCAGCAGCTTAGCCCCGGGAGGAACCTACAATGAGCAGTTCTTC. This encodes CASSLAPGGTYNEQFF.

J is TRBJ2-5 and V is TRBV29-1, with D maybe TRBD2 (6 bases). Trimming took 5 bases from V and 4 from J, leaving 17 bases between them. Looked up from germline, CDR1 is SQVTM and CDR2 is ANQGSEA. CDR3 length: 14 residues. The CDR3 coding sequence is TGCAGCGTTACCACTATGGGAGGATTAGAGACCCAGTACTTC. Its protein product is CSVTTMGGLETQYF.

V and J are TRBV3-1 (or the pseudogene TRBV3-2) and TRBJ2-6; TRBD1 matches at 7 bases. Germline CDR1 reads LGHDT; CDR2 reads YNNKEL (reference sequence). V lost 4 bases, J lost 2 bases, and 2 bases stayed unmatched. The CDR3 loop spans 15 amino acids. The CDR3, as DNA: TGTGCCAGCAGCCTAGGGGGCGCTGGGGCCAACGTCCTGACTTTC. It yields the protein CASSLGGAGANVLTF.

The chain couples TRBV6-4 to TRBJ1-5; 11 bases are a match to TRBD1. Germline V lookup: CDR1 MRHNA, CDR2 SNTAGT. J was trimmed by 4 bases and V by 2 bases; bases with no gene match: 7. There are 17 residues in the CDR3. The CDR3 reads CASSDPDRGLLNQPQHF. The DNA of the CDR3 is TGTGCCAGCAGTGACCCGGACAGGGGGCTATTGAATCAGCCCCAGCATTTT.

As DNA, the CDR3 is TGTGCCAGCTCACCCTCTTGGGCGAACACTGAAGCTTTCTTT. It translates to CASSPSWANTEAFF. The chain couples TRBV18 to TRBJ1-1, with D hard to call. V lost 3 bases to trimming and J lost 1 base, with 9 bases between them. Germline V gives CDR1 KGHSH, CDR2 LQKENI. The CDR3 runs to 14 residues.

The chain is built from TRBV2 and TRBJ2-3; 14 bases line up with TRBD2. The germline gives CDR1 SNHLY, CDR2 FYNNEI. This CDR3 is built from 14 residues. Trimming removed 6 bases from V and 8 bases from J; junction bases left unmatched: 4. The CDR3 here is CASRETSGRGTQYF. DNA of the CDR3: TGTGCCAGCAGGGAGACTAGCGGGAGGGGTACGCAGTATTTT.

This chain links TRBV28 with TRBJ1-1, with D possibly matching TRBD1 (6 bases). Germline values: CDR1 MDHEN, CDR2 SYDVKM. The CDR3 covers 14 residues. Deletions cut 6 bases from V and 0 bases from J, with 11 bases between. The CDR3 region is CASRSGDLNTEAFF. In nucleotides, the CDR3 is TGTGCCAGCAGATCAGGGGATTTGAACACTGAAGCTTTCTTT.

The V and J genes are TRBV7-2 and TRBJ2-5; TRBD1 agrees at 7 bases. CDR1 SGHTA and CDR2 FQGNSA come from the germline V gene. The CDR3 totals 12 residues. V trimming: 9 bases; J trimming: 2 bases; junction bases outside the gene matches: 3. The CDR3 protein is CASTGDQETQYF. CDR3 in DNA: TGTGCCAGTACAGGGGATCAAGAGACCCAGTACTTC.

The chain joins TRBV29-1 to TRBJ2-7; 8 bases line up with TRBD2. CDR3 size: 13 residues. Germline V gene sequence: CDR1 SQVTM, CDR2 ANQGSEA. The V and J ends lost 4 bases and 6 bases, in that order; junction bases with no gene match: 8. The CDR3 loop is CSVVRDSGGEQYF. In nucleotides, the CDR3 is TGCAGCGTTGTTCGTGACAGCGGGGGCGAGCAGTACTTC.

A single count supports this clone. V gene TRBV4-2 combines with J gene TRBJ1-2, with TRBD1 matching 8 bases. V lost 0 bases to trimming and J lost 4 bases; unmatched junction nucleotides: 4. The germline CDR1 and CDR2 sequences are LGHNA and YNFKEQ. This CDR3 comprises 15 residues. CDR3 protein: CASSQDGQGGYGYTF. The CDR3 nucleotides are TGTGCCAGCAGCCAAGATGGACAGGGAGGCTATGGCTACACCTTC.

The chain carries TRBV7-2 and TRBJ2-5; TRBD2 agrees at 7 bases. After removal of 0 bases from V and 3 bases from J, the junction contained 7 bases not matched to a gene. Germline V gene lookup returns CDR1 SGHTA and CDR2 FQGNSA. CDR3 length: 16 residues. In DNA form, the CDR3 reads TGTGCCAGCAGCTTAGCACTAGCGAGGGGCGAAGAGACCCAGTACTTC. It translates to CASSLALARGEETQYF.

The chain joins TRBV4-1 to TRBJ1-1, with 8 positions matching TRBD1. The trim removed 5 bases at V and 1 base at J, leaving 3 bases unmatched. CDR1 is MGHRA and CDR2 is YSYEKL in the germline V gene. The CDR3 is 14 amino acids. CDR3 in amino acids: CASSFGQGNTEAFF. In nucleotides, the CDR3 is TGCGCCAGCAGCTTCGGACAGGGGAACACTGAAGCTTTCTTT.

The V and J genes are TRBV7-3 and TRBJ2-3, with 8 bases lining up with TRBD2. The V and J ends lost 4 bases and 14 bases, in that order; junction bases with no gene match: 8. From germline, CDR1 is SGHTA and CDR2 FQGTGA. This CDR3 has 12 amino acids. The CDR3 DNA reads TGTGCCAGCAGCTACTCCGGGACTAGAATGTATTTT. This codes for CASSYSGTRMYF.

This clone has just one count. The gene calls are TRBV11-3 and TRBJ1-3, with D possibly TRBD1 on 5 matching bases. The germline V and J ends were trimmed by 4 bases and 3 bases, with 7 bases remaining between them. CDR1 is SGHNT and CDR2 is YENEEA in the germline V gene. The CDR3 spans 13 residues. The CDR3 here is CASSSGIGNTIYF. CDR3 nucleotides: TGTGCCAGCAGCTCAGGGATTGGAAACACCATATATTTT.

This chain joins TRBV5-6 and TRBJ1-5; D possibly corresponds to TRBD1 (5 bases). Germline V lookup: CDR1 SGHDT, CDR2 YYEEEE. The V end lost 4 bases, the J end lost 7 bases, and 12 bases lay between the germline ends. This CDR3 spans 13 amino acids. CDR3 in DNA: TGTGCCAGCAGCCAGGGTCCGGACCAGCCCCAGCATTTT. Protein: CASSQGPDQPQHF.

The CDR3 sequence is CASSSLKEAEAFF. CDR3 nucleotide sequence: TGTGCCAGCAGCTCCCTCAAGGAGGCTGAAGCTTTCTTT. The genes are TRBV5-4 and TRBJ1-1; no clear D gene. Germline-derived CDR1 and CDR2 are SGHNT and YYREEE (reference sequence). V was cut by 3 bases and J by 6 bases, with 12 bases left in between. CDR3 length: 13 amino acids.